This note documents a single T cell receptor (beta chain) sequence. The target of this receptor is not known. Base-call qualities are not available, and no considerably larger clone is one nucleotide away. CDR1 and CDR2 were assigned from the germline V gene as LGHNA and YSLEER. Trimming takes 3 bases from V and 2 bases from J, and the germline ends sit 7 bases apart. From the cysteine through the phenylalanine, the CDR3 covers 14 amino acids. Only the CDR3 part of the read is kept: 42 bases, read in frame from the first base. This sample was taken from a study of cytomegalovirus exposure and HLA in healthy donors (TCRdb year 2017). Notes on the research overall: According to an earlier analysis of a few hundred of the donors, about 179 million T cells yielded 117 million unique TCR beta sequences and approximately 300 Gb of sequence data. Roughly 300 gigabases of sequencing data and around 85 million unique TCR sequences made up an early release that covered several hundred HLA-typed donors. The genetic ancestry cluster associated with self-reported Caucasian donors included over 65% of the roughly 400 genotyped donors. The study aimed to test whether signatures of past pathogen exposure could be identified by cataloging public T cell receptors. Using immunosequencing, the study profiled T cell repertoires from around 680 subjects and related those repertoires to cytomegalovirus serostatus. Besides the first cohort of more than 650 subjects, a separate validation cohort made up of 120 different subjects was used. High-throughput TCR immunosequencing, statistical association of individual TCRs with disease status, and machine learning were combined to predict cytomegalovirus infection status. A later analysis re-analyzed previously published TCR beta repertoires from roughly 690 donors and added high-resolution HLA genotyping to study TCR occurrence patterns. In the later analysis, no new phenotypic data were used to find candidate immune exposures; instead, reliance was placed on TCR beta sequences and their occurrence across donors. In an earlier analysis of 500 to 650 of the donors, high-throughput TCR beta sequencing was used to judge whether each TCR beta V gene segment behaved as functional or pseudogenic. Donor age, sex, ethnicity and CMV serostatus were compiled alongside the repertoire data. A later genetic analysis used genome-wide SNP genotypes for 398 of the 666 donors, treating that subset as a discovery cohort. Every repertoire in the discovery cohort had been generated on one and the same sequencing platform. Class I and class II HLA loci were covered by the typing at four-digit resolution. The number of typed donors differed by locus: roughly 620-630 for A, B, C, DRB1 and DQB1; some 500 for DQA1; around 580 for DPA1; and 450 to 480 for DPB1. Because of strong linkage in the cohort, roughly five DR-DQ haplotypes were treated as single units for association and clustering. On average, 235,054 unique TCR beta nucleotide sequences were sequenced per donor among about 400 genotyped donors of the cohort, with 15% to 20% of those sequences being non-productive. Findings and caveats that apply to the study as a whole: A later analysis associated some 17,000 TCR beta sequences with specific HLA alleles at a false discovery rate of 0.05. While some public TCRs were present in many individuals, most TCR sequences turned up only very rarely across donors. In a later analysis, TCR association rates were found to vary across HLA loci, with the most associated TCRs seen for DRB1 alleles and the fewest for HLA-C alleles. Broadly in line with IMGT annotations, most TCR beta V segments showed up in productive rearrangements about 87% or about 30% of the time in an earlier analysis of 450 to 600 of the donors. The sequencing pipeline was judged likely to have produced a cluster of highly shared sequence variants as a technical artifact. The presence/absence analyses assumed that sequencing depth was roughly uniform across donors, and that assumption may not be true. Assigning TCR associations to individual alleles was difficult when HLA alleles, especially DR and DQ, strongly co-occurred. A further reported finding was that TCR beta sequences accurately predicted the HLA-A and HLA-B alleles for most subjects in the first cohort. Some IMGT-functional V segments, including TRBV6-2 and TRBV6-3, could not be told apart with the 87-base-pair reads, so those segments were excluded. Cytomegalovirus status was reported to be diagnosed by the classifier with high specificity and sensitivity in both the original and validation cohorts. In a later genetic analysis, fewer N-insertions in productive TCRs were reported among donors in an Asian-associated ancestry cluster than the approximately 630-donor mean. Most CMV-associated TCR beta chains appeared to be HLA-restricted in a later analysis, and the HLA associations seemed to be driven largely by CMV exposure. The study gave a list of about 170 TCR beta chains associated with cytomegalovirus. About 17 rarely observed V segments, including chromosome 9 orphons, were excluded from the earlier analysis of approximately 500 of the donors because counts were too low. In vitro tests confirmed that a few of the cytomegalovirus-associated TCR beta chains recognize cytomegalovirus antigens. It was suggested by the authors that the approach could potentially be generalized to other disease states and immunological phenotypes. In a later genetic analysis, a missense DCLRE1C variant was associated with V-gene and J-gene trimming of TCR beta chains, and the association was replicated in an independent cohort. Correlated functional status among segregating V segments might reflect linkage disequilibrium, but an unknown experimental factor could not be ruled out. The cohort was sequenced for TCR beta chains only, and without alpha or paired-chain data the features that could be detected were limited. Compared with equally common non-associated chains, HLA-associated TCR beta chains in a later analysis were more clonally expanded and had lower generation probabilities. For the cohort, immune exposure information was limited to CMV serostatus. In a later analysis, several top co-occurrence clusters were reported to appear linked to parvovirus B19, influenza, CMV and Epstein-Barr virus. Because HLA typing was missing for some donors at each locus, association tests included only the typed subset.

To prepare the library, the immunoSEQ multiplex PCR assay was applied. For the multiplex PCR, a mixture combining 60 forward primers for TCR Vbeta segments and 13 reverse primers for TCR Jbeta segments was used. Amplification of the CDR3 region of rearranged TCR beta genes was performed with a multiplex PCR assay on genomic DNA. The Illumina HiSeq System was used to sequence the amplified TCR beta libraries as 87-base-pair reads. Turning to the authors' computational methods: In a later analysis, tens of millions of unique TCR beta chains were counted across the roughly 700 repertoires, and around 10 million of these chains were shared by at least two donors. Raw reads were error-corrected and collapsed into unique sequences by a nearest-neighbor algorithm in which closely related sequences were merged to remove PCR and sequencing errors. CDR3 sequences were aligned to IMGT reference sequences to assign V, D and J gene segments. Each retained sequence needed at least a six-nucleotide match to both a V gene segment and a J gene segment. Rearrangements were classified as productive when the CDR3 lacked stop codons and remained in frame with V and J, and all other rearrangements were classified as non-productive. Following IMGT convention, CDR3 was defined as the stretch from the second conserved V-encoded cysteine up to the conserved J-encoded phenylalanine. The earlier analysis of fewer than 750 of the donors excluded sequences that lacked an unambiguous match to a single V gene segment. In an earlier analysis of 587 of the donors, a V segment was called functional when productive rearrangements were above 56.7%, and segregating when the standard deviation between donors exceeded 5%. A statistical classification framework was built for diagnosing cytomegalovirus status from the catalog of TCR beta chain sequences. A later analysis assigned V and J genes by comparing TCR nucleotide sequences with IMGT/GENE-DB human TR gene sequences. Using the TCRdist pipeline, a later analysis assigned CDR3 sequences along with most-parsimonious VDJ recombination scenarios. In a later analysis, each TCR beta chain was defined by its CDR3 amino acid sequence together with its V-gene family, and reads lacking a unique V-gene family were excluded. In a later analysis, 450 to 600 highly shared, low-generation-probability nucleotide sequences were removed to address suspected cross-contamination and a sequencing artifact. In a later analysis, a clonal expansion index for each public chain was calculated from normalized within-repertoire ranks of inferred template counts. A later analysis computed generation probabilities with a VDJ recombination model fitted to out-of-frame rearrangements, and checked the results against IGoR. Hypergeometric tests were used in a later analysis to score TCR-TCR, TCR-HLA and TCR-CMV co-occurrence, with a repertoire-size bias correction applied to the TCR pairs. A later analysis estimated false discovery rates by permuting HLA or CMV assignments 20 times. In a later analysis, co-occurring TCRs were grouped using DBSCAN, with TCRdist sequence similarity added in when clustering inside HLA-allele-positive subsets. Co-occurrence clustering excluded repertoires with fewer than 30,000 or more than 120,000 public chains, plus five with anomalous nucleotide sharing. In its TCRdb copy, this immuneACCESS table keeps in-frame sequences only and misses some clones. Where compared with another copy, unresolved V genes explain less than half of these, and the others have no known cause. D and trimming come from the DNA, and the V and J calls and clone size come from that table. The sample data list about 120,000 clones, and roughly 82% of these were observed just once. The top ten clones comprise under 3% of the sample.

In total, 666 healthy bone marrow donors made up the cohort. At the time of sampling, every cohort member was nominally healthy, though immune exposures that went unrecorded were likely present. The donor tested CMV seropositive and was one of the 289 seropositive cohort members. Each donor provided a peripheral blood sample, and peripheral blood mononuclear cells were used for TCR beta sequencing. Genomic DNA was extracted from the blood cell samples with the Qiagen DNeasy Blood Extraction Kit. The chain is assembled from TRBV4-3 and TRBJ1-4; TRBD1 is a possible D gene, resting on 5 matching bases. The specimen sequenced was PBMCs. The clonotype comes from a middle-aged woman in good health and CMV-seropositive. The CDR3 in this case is CASSQGRTNEKLFF. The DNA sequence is TGCGCCAGCAGCCAGGGGCGGACTAATGAAAAACTGTTTTTT.